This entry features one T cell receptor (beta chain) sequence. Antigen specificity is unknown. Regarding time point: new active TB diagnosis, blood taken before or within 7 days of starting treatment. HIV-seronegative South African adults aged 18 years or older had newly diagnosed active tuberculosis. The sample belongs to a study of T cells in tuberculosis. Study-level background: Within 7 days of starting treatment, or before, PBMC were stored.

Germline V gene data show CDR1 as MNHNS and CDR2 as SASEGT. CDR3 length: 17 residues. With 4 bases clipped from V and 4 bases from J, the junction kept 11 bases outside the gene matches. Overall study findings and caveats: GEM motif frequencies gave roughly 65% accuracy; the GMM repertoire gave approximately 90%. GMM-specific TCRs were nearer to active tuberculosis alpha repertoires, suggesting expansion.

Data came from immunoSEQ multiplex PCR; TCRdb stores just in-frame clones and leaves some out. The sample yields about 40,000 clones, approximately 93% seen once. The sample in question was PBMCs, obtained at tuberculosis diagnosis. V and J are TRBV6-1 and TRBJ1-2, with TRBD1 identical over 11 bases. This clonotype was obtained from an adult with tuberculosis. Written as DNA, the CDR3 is TGTGCCAGCAGTGCGGCTGGACAGGGGGCCGGGACCTATGGCTACACCTTC. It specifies CASSAAGQGAGTYGYTF.